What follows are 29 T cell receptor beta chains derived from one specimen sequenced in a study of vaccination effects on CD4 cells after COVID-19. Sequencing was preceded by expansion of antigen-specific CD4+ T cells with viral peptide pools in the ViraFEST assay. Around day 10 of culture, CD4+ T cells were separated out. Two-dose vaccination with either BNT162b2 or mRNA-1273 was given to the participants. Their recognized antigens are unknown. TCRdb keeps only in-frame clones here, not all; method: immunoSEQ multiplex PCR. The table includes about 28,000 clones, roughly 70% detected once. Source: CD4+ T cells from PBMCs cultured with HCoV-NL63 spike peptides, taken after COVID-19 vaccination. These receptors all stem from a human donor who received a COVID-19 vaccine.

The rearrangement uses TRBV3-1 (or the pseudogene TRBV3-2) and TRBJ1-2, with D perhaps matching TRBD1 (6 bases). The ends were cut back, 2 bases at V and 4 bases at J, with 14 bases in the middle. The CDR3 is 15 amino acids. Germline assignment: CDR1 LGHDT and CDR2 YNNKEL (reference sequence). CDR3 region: CASSQLDRPGYGYTF. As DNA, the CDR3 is TGTGCCAGCAGCCAACTCGACAGGCCGGGCTATGGCTACACCTTC.

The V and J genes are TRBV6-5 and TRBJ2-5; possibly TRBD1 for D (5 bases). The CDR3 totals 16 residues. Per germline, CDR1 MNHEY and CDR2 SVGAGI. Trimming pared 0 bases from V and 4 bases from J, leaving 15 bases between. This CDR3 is CASSYSNKPGIETQYF. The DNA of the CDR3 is TGTGCCAGCAGTTACTCGAATAAGCCAGGGATAGAGACCCAGTACTTC.

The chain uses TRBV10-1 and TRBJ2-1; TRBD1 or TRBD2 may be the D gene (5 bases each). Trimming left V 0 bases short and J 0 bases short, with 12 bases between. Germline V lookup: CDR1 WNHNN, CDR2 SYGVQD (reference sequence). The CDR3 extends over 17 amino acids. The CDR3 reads CASSESRTGPSYNEQFF. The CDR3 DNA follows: TGCGCCAGCAGTGAGTCGAGGACGGGGCCCTCCTACAATGAGCAGTTCTTC.

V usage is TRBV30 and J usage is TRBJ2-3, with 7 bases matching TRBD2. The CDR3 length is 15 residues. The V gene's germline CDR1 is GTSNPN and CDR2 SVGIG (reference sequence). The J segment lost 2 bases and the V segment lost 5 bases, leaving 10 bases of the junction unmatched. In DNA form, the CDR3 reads TGTGCCTGGGGGGAAAAAGCGGGGATCACAGATACGCAGTATTTT. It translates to CAWGEKAGITDTQYF.

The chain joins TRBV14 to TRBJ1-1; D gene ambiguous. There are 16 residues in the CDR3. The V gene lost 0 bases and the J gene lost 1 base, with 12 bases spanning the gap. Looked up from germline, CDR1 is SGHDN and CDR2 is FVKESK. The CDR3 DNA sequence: TGTGCCAGCAGCCAAGATTTCGGAACCTGGAACACTGAAGCTTTCTTT. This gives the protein CASSQDFGTWNTEAFF. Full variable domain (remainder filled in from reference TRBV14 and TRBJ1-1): EAGVTQFPSHSVIEKGQTVTLRCDPISGHDNLYWYRRVMGKEIKFLLHFVKESKQDESGMPNNRFLAERTGGTYSTLKVQPAELEDSGVYFCASSQDFGTWNTEAFFGQGTRLTVV.

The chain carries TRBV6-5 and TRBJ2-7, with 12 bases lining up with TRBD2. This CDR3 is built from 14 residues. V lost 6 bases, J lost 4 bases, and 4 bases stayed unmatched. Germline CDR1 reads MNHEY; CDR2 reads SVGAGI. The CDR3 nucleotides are TGTGCCAGCAGCTGGACTAGCGGGGAATACGAGCAGTACTTC. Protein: CASSWTSGEYEQYF.

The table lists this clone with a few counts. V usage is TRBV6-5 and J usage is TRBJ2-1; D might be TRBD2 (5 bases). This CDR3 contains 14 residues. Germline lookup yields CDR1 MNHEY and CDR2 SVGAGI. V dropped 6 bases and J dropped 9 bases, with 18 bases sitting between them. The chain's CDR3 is CASRELSGYSEQFF. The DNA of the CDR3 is TGTGCCAGCAGGGAGCTGTCGGGATATAGTGAGCAGTTCTTC.

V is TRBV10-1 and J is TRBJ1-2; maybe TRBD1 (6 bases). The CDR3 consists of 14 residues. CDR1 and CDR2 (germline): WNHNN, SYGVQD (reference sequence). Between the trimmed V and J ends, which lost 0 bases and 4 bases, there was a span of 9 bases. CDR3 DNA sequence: TGCGCCAGCAGTGAGTCCACGGACAGCTATGGCTACACCTTC. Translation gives CASSESTDSYGYTF.

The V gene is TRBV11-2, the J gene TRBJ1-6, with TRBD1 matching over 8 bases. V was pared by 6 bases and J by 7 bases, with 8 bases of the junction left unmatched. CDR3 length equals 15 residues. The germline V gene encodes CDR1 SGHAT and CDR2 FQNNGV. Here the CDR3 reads CASRKPGQANSPLHF. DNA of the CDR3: TGTGCCAGCAGGAAACCGGGACAGGCAAATTCACCCCTCCACTTT.

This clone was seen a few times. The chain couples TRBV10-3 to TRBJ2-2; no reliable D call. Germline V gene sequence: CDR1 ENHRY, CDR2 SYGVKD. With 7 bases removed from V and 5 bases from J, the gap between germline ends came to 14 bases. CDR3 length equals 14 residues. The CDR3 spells CAITPRPETGELFF. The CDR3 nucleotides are TGTGCCATCACCCCAAGACCGGAGACCGGGGAGCTGTTTTTT.

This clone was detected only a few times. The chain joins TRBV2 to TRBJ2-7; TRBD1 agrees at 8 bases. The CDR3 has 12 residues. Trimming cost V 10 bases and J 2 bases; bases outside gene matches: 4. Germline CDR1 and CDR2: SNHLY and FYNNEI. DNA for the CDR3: TGTGCCACCGGACAGGGTCCCTACGAGCAGTACTTC. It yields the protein CATGQGPYEQYF.

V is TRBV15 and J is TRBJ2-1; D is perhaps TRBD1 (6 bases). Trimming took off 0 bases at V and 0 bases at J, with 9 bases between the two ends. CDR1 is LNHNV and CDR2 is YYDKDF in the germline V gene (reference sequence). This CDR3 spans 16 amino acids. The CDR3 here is CATSRDVGGSYNEQFF. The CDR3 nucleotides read TGTGCCACCAGCAGAGATGTAGGGGGCTCCTACAATGAGCAGTTCTTC.

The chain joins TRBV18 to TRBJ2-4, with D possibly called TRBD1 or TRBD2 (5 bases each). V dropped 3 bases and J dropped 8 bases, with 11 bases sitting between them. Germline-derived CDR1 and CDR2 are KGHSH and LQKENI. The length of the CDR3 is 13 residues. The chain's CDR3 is CASSPGTGDIQYF. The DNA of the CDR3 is TGTGCCAGCTCACCTGGGACGGGCGACATTCAGTACTTC.

DNA for the CDR3: TGTGCCAGCACGGGGACAGCACAAGAGACCCAGTACTTC. This translates into CASTGTAQETQYF. This chain joins TRBV2 and TRBJ2-5, with TRBD1 matching over 7 bases. Germline CDR1 and CDR2: SNHLY and FYNNEI. The V and J ends lost 7 bases and 2 bases, in that order; junction bases with no gene match: 4. The CDR3 extends over 13 amino acids. Together with reference TRBV2 and TRBJ2-5, the CDR3 gives the full variable domain: EPEVTQTPSHQVTQMGQEVILRCVPISNHLYFYWYRQILGQKVEFLVSFYNNEISEKSEIFDDQFSVERPDGSNFTLKIRSTKLEDSAMYFCASTGTAQETQYFGPGTRLLVL.

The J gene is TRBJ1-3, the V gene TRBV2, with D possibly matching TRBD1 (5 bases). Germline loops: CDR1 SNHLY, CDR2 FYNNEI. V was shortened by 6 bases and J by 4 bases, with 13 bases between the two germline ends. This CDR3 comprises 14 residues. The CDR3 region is CASRGTTTGNTIYF. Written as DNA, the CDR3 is TGTGCCAGCAGAGGGACGACGACAGGAAACACCATATATTTT.

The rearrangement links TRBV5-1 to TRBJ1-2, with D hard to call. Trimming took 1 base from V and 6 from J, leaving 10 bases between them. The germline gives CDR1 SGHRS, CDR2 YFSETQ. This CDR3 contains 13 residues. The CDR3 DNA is TGCGCCAGCAGCTTGAACCCTGGTGATGGCTACACCTTC. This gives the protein CASSLNPGDGYTF.

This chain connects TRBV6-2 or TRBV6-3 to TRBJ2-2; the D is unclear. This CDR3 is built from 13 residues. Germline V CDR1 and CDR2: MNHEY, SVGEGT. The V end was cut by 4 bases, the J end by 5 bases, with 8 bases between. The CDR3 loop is CASSSPRTGELFF. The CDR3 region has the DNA TGTGCCAGCAGTTCGCCGAGAACCGGGGAGCTGTTTTTT.

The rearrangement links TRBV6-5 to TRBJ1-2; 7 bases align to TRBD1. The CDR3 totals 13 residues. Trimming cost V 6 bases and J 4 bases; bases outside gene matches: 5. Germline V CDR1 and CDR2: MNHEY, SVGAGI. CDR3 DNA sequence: TGTGCCAGCAGGGCGGGACAGATCTATGGCTACACCTTC. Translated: CASRAGQIYGYTF.

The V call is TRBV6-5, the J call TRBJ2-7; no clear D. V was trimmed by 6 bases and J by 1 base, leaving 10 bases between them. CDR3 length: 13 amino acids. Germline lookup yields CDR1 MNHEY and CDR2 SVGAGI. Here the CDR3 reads CASRYDLSYEQYF. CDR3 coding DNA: TGTGCCAGCAGGTATGACCTTTCCTACGAGCAGTACTTC.

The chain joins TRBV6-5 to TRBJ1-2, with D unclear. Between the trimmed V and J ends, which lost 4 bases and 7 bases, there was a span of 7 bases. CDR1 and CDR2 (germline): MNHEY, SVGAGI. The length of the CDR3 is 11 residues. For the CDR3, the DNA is TGTGCCAGCAGTTCACAACGTGGCTACACCTTC. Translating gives CASSSQRGYTF.

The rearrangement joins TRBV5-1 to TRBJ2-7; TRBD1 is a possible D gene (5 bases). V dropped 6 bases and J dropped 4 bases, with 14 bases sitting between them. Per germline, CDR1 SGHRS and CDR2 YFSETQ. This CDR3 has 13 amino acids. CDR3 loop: CASKLIQGYEQYF. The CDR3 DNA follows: TGCGCCAGCAAGTTGATTCAGGGTTACGAGCAGTACTTC.

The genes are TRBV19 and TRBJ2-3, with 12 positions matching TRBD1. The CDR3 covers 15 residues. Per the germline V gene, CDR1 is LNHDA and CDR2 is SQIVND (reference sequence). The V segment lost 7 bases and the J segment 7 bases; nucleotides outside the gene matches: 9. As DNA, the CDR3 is TGTGCCAGTATTGGGGCGGGACAGGGGGCGAATACGCAGTATTTT. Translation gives CASIGAGQGANTQYF.

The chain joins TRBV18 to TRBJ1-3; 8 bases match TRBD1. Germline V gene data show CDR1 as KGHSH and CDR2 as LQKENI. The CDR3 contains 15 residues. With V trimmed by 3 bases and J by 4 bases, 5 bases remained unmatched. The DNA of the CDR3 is TGTGCCAGCTCACCCGGTACAGGGGGAGGAAACACCATATATTTT. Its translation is CASSPGTGGGNTIYF.

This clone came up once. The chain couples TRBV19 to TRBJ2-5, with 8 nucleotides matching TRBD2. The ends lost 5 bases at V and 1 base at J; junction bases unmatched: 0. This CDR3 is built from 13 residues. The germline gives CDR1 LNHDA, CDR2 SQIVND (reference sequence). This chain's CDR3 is CASSGTSQETQYF. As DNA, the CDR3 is TGTGCCAGTAGTGGGACTAGCCAAGAGACCCAGTACTTC.

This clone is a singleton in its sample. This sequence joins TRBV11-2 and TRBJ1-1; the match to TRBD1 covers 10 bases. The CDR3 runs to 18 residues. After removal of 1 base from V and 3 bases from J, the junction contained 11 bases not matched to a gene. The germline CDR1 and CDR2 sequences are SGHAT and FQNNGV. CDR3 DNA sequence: TGTGCCAGCAGCTTAGGGGTCGGGACAGGGGATCTCGACACTGAAGCTTTCTTT. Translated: CASSLGVGTGDLDTEAFF.

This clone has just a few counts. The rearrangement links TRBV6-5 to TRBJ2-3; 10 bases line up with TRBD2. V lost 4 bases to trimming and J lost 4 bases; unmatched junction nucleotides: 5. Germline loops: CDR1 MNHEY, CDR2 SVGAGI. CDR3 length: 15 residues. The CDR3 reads CASSSQRGGPDTQYF. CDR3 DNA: TGTGCCAGCAGTTCCCAGCGGGGGGGCCCAGATACGCAGTATTTT.

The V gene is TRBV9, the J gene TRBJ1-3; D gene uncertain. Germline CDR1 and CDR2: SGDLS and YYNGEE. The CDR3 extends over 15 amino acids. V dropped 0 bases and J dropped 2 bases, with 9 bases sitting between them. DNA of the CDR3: TGTGCCAGCAGCGTAGGGAGCACAGCTGGAAACACCATATATTTT. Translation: CASSVGSTAGNTIYF.

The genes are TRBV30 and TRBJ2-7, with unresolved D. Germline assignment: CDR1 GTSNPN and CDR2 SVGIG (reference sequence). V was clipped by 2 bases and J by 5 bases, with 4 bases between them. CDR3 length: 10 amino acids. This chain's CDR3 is CAWSQNEQYF. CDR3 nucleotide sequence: TGTGCCTGGAGTCAAAACGAGCAGTACTTC.

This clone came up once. CDR3 sequence (DNA): TGTGCCAGCAGCAATAGTGAGGAGACCCAGTACTTC. Encoded protein: CASSNSEETQYF. The chain recombines TRBV6-5 with TRBJ2-5, with unresolved D. Germline V gene sequence: CDR1 MNHEY, CDR2 SVGAGI. The CDR3 has 12 residues. The V and J ends lost 6 bases and 5 bases respectively, with 10 bases between them.